This T cell receptor (beta chain) came from a study of cytomegalovirus exposure and HLA in healthy donors. PCR amplification relied on 60 Vbeta primers (plus 13 Jbeta primers). The data were produced by immunoSEQ multiplex PCR, yet TCRdb's version contains in-frame clones alone and is incomplete. The sample has 90,000 to 150,000 clones; more than 65% are singletons. Germline assignment: CDR1 LNHDA and CDR2 SQIVND (reference sequence). This CDR3 is 15 amino acids long. Trimming cost V 3 bases and J 2 bases; bases outside gene matches: 2. The genes are TRBV19 and TRBJ1-3, with TRBD1 matching over 9 bases. Material: PBMCs. The clonotype was recovered from a man between 35 and 55 years old in good health and CMV-seropositive. CDR3 DNA: TGTGCCAGTAGTATGGACAGGGGACCTGGAAACACCATATATTTT. Amino acids: CASSMDRGPGNTIYF. The complete variable domain, with remaining parts taken from reference TRBV19 and TRBJ1-3, reads DGGITQSPKYLFRKEGQNVTLSCEQNLNHDAMYWYRQDPGQGLRLIYYSQIVNDFQKGDIAEGYSVSREKKESFPLTVTSAQKNPTAFYLCASSMDRGPGNTIYFGEGSWLTVV.